This T cell receptor beta chain was sequenced for a study of blood T cell repertoires in COVID-19. TCRdb's copy holds only in-frame clones and misses some; the assay was immunoSEQ multiplex PCR. The data hold 150,000 to 200,000 clones, with 84% observed a single time. The study assigned cohorts using participant-reported clinical history. The ends lost 3 bases at V and 2 bases at J; junction bases unmatched: 3. CDR3 length equals 15 residues. Germline V gives CDR1 ENHRY, CDR2 SYGVKD. The rearrangement links TRBV10-3 to TRBJ1-2; the match to TRBD1 covers 10 bases. The clonotype originates from a man aged 50 to 59 who had recovered from COVID-19. The sequenced sample consisted of PBMCs or T cells enriched from blood (not recorded which). The CDR3 here is CAISDKDRGNYGYTF. CDR3 bases: TGTGCCATCAGTGATAAGGACAGGGGGAACTATGGCTACACCTTC.